These 4 T cell receptor beta chains were all obtained from the same sample, sequenced in a study of blood T cell repertoires in COVID-19. Measured with immunoSEQ multiplex PCR; TCRdb has only the in-frame clones, and not every one. The table records around 430,000 clones, 70% to 90% of them present only once. The specimen sequenced was peripheral blood. These receptors were taken from a woman aged 45-65 years with COVID-19, enrolled during active disease.

The J gene is TRBJ2-7, the V gene TRBV2; D unresolved. V was clipped by 3 bases and J by 1 base, with 10 bases between them. Germline values: CDR1 SNHLY, CDR2 FYNNEI. This CDR3 contains 14 residues. In DNA form, the CDR3 reads TGTGCCAGCAGTGACCTGACAAGTTCCTACGAGCAGTACTTC. This codes for CASSDLTSSYEQYF. The entire variable domain, with the rest obtained from reference TRBV2 and TRBJ2-7, is as follows: EPEVTQTPSHQVTQMGQEVILRCVPISNHLYFYWYRQILGQKVEFLVSFYNNEISEKSEIFDDQFSVERPDGSNFTLKIRSTKLEDSAMYFCASSDLTSSYEQYFGPGTRLTVT.

V usage is TRBV27 and J usage is TRBJ1-4; no reliable D call. Germline V gives CDR1 MNHEY, CDR2 SMNVEV (reference sequence). V was shortened by 3 bases and J by 8 bases, with 13 bases between the two germline ends. This CDR3 has 14 amino acids. The CDR3 nucleotides are TGTGCCAGCAGTTTGTCCTGGGAGGGCGAAAAACTGTTTTTT. It is translated as CASSLSWEGEKLFF.

This clone has a single count. The chain has TRBV4-1 and TRBJ1-4, with D unclear. The ends were cut back, 2 bases at V and 0 bases at J, with 19 bases in the middle. Germline CDR1 MGHRA, CDR2 YSYEKL. The CDR3 runs to 19 residues. The CDR3, as DNA: TGCGCCAGCAGCCAATCGGCAGGACTATTGATTGCAACTAATGAAAAACTGTTTTTT. This encodes CASSQSAGLLIATNEKLFF.

J is TRBJ1-2 and V is TRBV2; 7 positions agree with TRBD1. CDR3 length equals 13 residues. J gave up 6 bases and V 3 bases, and 4 bases lay outside the gene matches. Germline CDR1 SNHLY, CDR2 FYNNEI. The DNA of the CDR3 is TGTGCCAGCAGTGATGACAGGGTGGATGGCTACACCTTC. This sequence encodes CASSDDRVDGYTF.